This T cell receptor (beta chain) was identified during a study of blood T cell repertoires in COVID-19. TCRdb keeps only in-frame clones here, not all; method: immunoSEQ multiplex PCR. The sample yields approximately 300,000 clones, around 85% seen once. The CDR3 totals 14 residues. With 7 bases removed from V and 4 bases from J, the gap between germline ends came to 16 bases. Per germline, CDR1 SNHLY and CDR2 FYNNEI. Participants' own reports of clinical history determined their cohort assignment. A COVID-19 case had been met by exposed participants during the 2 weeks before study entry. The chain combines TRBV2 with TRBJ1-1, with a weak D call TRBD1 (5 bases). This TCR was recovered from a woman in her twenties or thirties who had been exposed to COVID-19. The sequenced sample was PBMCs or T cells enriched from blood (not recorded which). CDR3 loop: CASKGSETSTEAFF. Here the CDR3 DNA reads TGTGCCAGCAAGGGGTCAGAGACCTCCACTGAAGCTTTCTTT.